The 8 T cell receptor beta chains listed next were all sequenced from one sample in a study of T cells in Graves' hyperthyroidism and ophthalmopathy. Amplification of TCR beta CDR3 regions used RNA as the template. The primer set for the first-round RT-PCR of the TCR CDR3 was HTBI. MiXCR was run by TCRdb on the multiplex PCR reads, yielding one entry per CDR3 protein. Of roughly 520,000 distinct CDR3 sequences listed, approximately 25% are singletons. The sequenced sample consisted of blood. The receptors were gathered from a woman in her 30s with Graves' ophthalmopathy.

The rearrangement uses TRBV12-3 or TRBV12-4 and TRBJ2-4, with 10 bases lining up with TRBD1. Germline trimming cut 6 bases from V and 8 bases from J; bases unmatched to any gene: 7. This CDR3 region has 14 residues. The CDR3 sequence is CASSLPGQGYIQYF. The CDR3 DNA reads as TGTGCCAGCAGCCTACCGGGACAGGGGTACATTCAGTACTTC.

The chain employs TRBV9 and TRBJ2-7; perhaps D is TRBD1 or TRBD2 (5 bases each). This CDR3 spans 14 amino acids. V was pared by 0 bases and J by 4 bases, with 11 bases between. Per germline, CDR1 SGDLS and CDR2 YYNGEE. CDR3 region: CASSVGGVEYEQYF. Here the CDR3 DNA reads TGTGCCAGCAGCGTAGGAGGGGTGGAATACGAGCAGTACTTC. The complete variable domain, with remaining parts taken from reference TRBV9 and TRBJ2-7, reads DSGVTQTPKHLITATGQRVTLRCSPRSGDLSVYWYQQSLDQGLQFLIQYYNGEERAKGNILERFSAQQFPDLHSELNLSSLELGDSALYFCASSVGGVEYEQYFGPGTRLTVT.

Details on this clonotype: The CDR3 does not end in the conserved phenylalanine or tryptophan, so this is likely a read error. CDR3 bases: TGTGCCAGCAGCCCTTCGGGACAGTCCTATGGCTACACCGTC. Protein: CASSPSGQSYGYTV. The chain links TRBV27 to TRBJ1-2; 7 nucleotides match TRBD1. CDR3 size: 14 residues. Germline CDR1 MNHEY, CDR2 SMNVEV (reference sequence). V trimming: 6 bases; J trimming: 4 bases; junction bases outside the gene matches: 8.

This clonotype appeared many times. The chain recombines TRBV10-3 with TRBJ2-3, with TRBD1 identical over 7 bases. The germline CDR1 and CDR2 sequences are ENHRY and SYGVKD. The CDR3 covers 15 residues. V was clipped by 4 bases and J by 2 bases; unmatched bases: 6. Here the CDR3 reads CAISGGQTYTDTQYF. CDR3 coding DNA: TGTGCCATCAGTGGGGGACAGACTTACACAGATACGCAGTATTTT.

The rearrangement uses TRBV30 and TRBJ1-1, with TRBD1 matching over 7 bases. In germline, CDR1 is GTSNPN, CDR2 SVGIG (reference sequence). The trim removed 3 bases at V and 10 bases at J, leaving 5 bases unmatched. The CDR3 runs 11 residues. CDR3 sequence (DNA): TGTGCCTGGAGAGACAGGGACAGAGCTTTCTTT. It is translated as CAWRDRDRAFF.

This clonotype occurred many times. J is TRBJ2-7 and V is TRBV20-1; possibly TRBD2 for D (6 bases). Trimming left V 3 bases short and J 0 bases short, with 9 bases between. The germline V gene encodes CDR1 DFQATT and CDR2 SNEGSKA (reference sequence). This CDR3 is built from 13 residues. The CDR3 here is CSARGGSSYEQYF. In DNA form, the CDR3 reads TGCAGTGCTAGGGGGGGAAGCTCCTACGAGCAGTACTTC.

This clonotype has a count of ten or more. The chain is built from TRBV27 and TRBJ2-7, with a tentative D call TRBD1 (5 bases). Trimming removed 6 bases from V and 3 bases from J, with 12 bases in between. Germline assignment: CDR1 MNHEY and CDR2 SMNVEV (reference sequence). This CDR3 is 13 amino acids long. CDR3 nucleotides: TGTGCCAGCAGGACAGAAGGACGCTACGAGCAGTACTTC. Protein sequence: CASRTEGRYEQYF.

The chain links TRBV14 to TRBJ2-5, with D perhaps TRBD1 (6 bases). CDR1 and CDR2 from the germline V gene are SGHDN and FVKESK. V lost 4 bases, J lost 1 base, and 13 bases lay in between. This CDR3 spans 15 amino acids. The CDR3 protein is CASSRDLDSQETQYF. CDR3 in DNA: TGTGCCAGCAGCCGGGATTTGGACAGCCAAGAGACCCAGTACTTC.